The 19 T cell receptor beta chains reported below all come from one sample, sequenced in a study of CD8 T cells in Susac syndrome. After extraction with the RNeasy kit, about 0.5 to 1 ug of the RNA was reverse transcribed using random hexamers. TCRdb processed the immunoSEQ multiplex PCR reads anew with MiXCR; each CDR3 protein has one entry. The sample has about 140,000 distinct CDR3 sequences, approximately 95% seen once. The specimen sequenced was CD4+ T cells from PBMCs. These receptors all come from a human donor with multiple sclerosis.

The chain joins TRBV5-6 to TRBJ2-1; 9 nucleotides align to TRBD1. From germline, CDR1 is SGHDT and CDR2 YYEEEE. V shed 4 bases and J 7 bases; nucleotides not matched to a gene: 12. The CDR3 has 16 amino acids. CDR3 bases: TGTGCCAGCAGCCTAAGGATTACAGGGGGCGAGAATGAGCAGTTCTTC. Encoded protein: CASSLRITGGENEQFF.

J is TRBJ2-3 and V is TRBV20-1; 14 bases are a match to TRBD2. This CDR3 contains 13 residues. Losses at the gene ends were 6 bases for V and 7 bases for J; bases not matched to a gene: 3. The germline V gene encodes CDR1 DFQATT and CDR2 SNEGSKA (reference sequence). Here the CDR3 DNA reads TGCAGTGCGTGGACTAGCGGGAGGAATACGCAGTATTTT. This translates into CSAWTSGRNTQYF.

A single count supports this clonotype. This chain joins TRBV27 and TRBJ2-7; D is unclear. Per germline, CDR1 MNHEY and CDR2 SMNVEV (reference sequence). V was cut by 8 bases and J by 3 bases, with 11 bases left in between. The CDR3 runs to 12 residues. The CDR3 sequence: CASGTTHYEQYF. CDR3 DNA sequence: TGTGCCAGCGGAACGACACACTACGAGCAGTACTTC.

The chain has TRBV6-2 or TRBV6-3 and TRBJ2-7; no clear D gene. This CDR3 is 13 amino acids long. Trimming removed 6 bases at V and 3 bases at J, with 12 bases between. The germline V gene encodes CDR1 MNHEY and CDR2 SVGEGT. The CDR3 loop reads CASRSMSRYEQYF. Here the CDR3 DNA reads TGTGCCAGCAGATCAATGTCGCGCTACGAGCAGTACTTC.

The CDR3 loop reads CASMGVALNTEAFF. The CDR3 nucleotides are TGTGCCAGCATGGGGGTCGCACTGAACACTGAAGCTTTCTTT. This chain joins TRBV2 and TRBJ1-1; tentatively, D is TRBD1 (5 bases). The CDR3 loop spans 14 amino acids. Germline values: CDR1 SNHLY, CDR2 FYNNEI. V was trimmed by 7 bases and J by 0 bases, leaving 12 bases between them.

The chain carries TRBV2 and TRBJ2-1, with D tentatively TRBD2 (5 bases). The germline CDR1 and CDR2 sequences are SNHLY and FYNNEI. Trimming cost V 7 bases and J 4 bases, with 17 bases left between them. This CDR3 contains 15 residues. The CDR3, as DNA: TGTGCCAGCAACCTATTAGCGACTATTTACAATGAGCAGTTCTTC. This sequence encodes CASNLLATIYNEQFF.

The rearrangement joins TRBV5-1 to TRBJ2-5; D is uncertain. V was pared by 0 bases and J by 2 bases, with 8 bases between. CDR3 length equals 14 residues. Per the germline V gene, CDR1 is SGHRS and CDR2 is YFSETQ. As DNA, the CDR3 is TGCGCCAGCAGCTTGGATCTTGCGCAAGAGACCCAGTACTTC. Amino acid sequence: CASSLDLAQETQYF.

CDR3 sequence: CASSRWTGAGANVLTF. As DNA, the CDR3 is TGTGCCAGCAGCCGATGGACAGGGGCTGGGGCCAACGTCCTGACTTTC. The chain uses TRBV7-9 and TRBJ2-6, with 9 bases that match TRBD1. This CDR3 is built from 16 residues. CDR1 is SEHNR and CDR2 is FQNEAQ in the germline V gene (reference sequence). V shed 5 bases, J shed 2 bases, and the junction held 4 bases outside the gene matches.

This chain uses TRBV29-1 with TRBJ1-2; D unresolved. CDR1 is SQVTM, CDR2 ANQGSEA, per germline. Deletions cut 2 bases from V and 8 bases from J, with 15 bases between. CDR3 length: 13 amino acids. This chain's CDR3 is CSVETGSVGGYTF. CDR3 in DNA: TGCAGCGTTGAAACTGGGTCGGTTGGCGGCTACACCTTC.

V gene TRBV20-1 combines with J gene TRBJ2-4, with D maybe TRBD1 (5 bases). The CDR3 runs 15 residues. Trimming took 6 bases from V and 3 from J, leaving 18 bases between them. Germline CDR1 DFQATT, CDR2 SNEGSKA (reference sequence). CDR3 sequence (DNA): TGCAGTGCACTGCACAGGCAAAACAGCAAAAACATTCAGTACTTC. It codes for CSALHRQNSKNIQYF.

The V call is TRBV30, the J call TRBJ2-1, with D maybe TRBD1 (6 bases). Trimming removed 4 bases from V and 4 bases from J, with 14 bases in between. The CDR3 is 14 amino acids. The germline gives CDR1 GTSNPN, CDR2 SVGIG (reference sequence). Here the CDR3 DNA reads TGTGCCTGGACACCAGGGGACCAATACAATGAGCAGTTCTTC. The encoded protein is CAWTPGDQYNEQFF.

The gene calls are TRBV29-1 and TRBJ1-2, with TRBD1 matching over 8 bases. Germline values: CDR1 SQVTM, CDR2 ANQGSEA. The CDR3 spans 14 residues. With V trimmed by 6 bases and J by 2 bases, 8 bases remained unmatched. CDR3 in DNA: TGCAGCGTAAAGTCAGGGGGCTCCAACTATGGCTACACCTTC. Translation: CSVKSGGSNYGYTF.

This chain connects TRBV20-1 to TRBJ1-2; the D is unclear. The CDR3 is 15 residues long. Trimming cost V 5 bases and J 4 bases, with 20 bases left between them. Germline V lookup: CDR1 DFQATT, CDR2 SNEGSKA (reference sequence). The CDR3 DNA reads as TGCAGTGCTGCCCCCTTGACAACCCGCACCTATGGCTACACCTTC. This translates into CSAAPLTTRTYGYTF.

The V gene is TRBV24-1, the J gene TRBJ2-2; perhaps D is TRBD1 or TRBD2 (5 bases each). The ends were cut back, 3 bases at V and 4 bases at J, with 11 bases in the middle. Germline V gene data show CDR1 as KGHDR and CDR2 as SFDVKD. CDR3 length: 15 amino acids. CDR3 region: CATSDPGTVTGELFF. CDR3 coding DNA: TGTGCCACCAGTGATCCCGGGACGGTCACCGGGGAGCTGTTTTTT.

CDR3 amino acids: CATSREPGGLNEQYF. The CDR3, as DNA: TGTGCCACCAGCAGAGAGCCAGGGGGCCTGAACGAGCAGTACTTC. The chain uses TRBV15 and TRBJ2-7; 8 bases fit TRBD1. Germline CDR1 LNHNV, CDR2 YYDKDF (reference sequence). Trimming removed 0 bases from V and 5 bases from J; junction bases left unmatched: 6. The CDR3 has 15 amino acids.

The chain combines TRBV29-1 with TRBJ1-1; 9 nucleotides agree with TRBD1. The CDR3 is made up of 14 amino acids. Trimming took 5 bases from V and 2 from J; bases not matched to a gene: 6. Germline V lookup: CDR1 SQVTM, CDR2 ANQGSEA. CDR3 protein: CSVPPGQGNTEAFF. CDR3 bases: TGCAGCGTTCCGCCGGGACAGGGAAACACTGAAGCTTTCTTT. Variable domain in full (rest from reference TRBV29-1 and TRBJ1-1): SAVISQKPSRDICQRGTSLTIQCQVDSQVTMMFWYRQQPGQSLTLIATANQGSEATYESGFVIDKFPISRPNLTFSTLTVSNMSPEDSSIYLCSVPPGQGNTEAFFGQGTRLTVV.

The chain employs TRBV7-2 and TRBJ1-1, with a weak D call TRBD1 (5 bases). The V gene's germline CDR1 is SGHTA and CDR2 FQGNSA. The CDR3 extends over 13 amino acids. V lost 6 bases and J lost 1, with 9 bases in between. CDR3 sequence: CASSFTGNTEAFF. Here the CDR3 DNA reads TGTGCCAGCAGTTTTACAGGGAACACTGAAGCTTTCTTT.

The chain has TRBV20-1 and TRBJ2-3, with 8 positions matching TRBD1. The junction had 5 bases not matched to a gene; V was cut back by 7 bases and J by 2 bases. CDR1 and CDR2 (germline): DFQATT, SNEGSKA (reference sequence). This CDR3 has 13 residues. The CDR3 loop reads CSVPDRATDTQYF. The CDR3 DNA reads as TGCAGTGTTCCGGACAGGGCCACAGATACGCAGTATTTT.

The chain employs TRBV29-1 and TRBJ2-3, with D possibly TRBD1 on 6 matching bases. The CDR3 has 12 amino acids. With 7 bases removed from V and 6 bases from J, the gap between germline ends came to 14 bases. Germline V gives CDR1 SQVTM, CDR2 ANQGSEA. CDR3 in DNA: TGCAGCGCGGAAGGGGGAGTGGATACGCAGTATTTT. Its translation: CSAEGGVDTQYF.